This TCR beta chain stems from a study of blood T cell repertoires in COVID-19. The wider study: T cells, B-cell-depleted T cells, or PBMCs supplied cDNA or gDNA.

Per the study methods: The authors estimated nucleated cell counts from reference gene primer amplification. Assay used: immunoSEQ multiplex PCR; TCRdb lists only in-frame clones, some missing. V, J and clone size were drawn from that table, and D and trimming were deduced from the DNA. The sample consists of fewer than 250,000 clones, around 83% of them appearing once. This clone was counted once. This CDR3 is built from 15 residues. From germline, CDR1 is MNHEY and CDR2 SVGAGI. V was shortened by 5 bases and J by 3 bases, with 15 bases between the two germline ends. Sample: peripheral blood. The TCR was taken from a woman aged 45-65 years with acute or convalescent COVID-19. V gene TRBV6-5 combines with J gene TRBJ2-3; maybe TRBD2 (7 bases). CDR3 sequence (DNA): TGTGCCAGCAGTATAGGGGGAGGGGATACAGATACGCAGTATTTT. Translated, it gives CASSIGGGDTDTQYF.